Here is one T cell receptor beta chain with its context. Antigen: not known. With V trimmed by 10 bases and J by 4 bases, 6 bases remained unmatched. CDR1 and CDR2 from the germline V gene are MNHNS and SASEGT. This CDR3 contains 13 residues. MiXCR, applied by TCRdb to the reads, yields one record per CDR3 protein. Among about 47,000 distinct CDR3 sequences listed, about 21% were seen once. The data originate from a study of T cell repertoires in cytomegalovirus infection. Background on the study: Recently identified HLA-C-restricted CMV epitopes were used, and well-studied HLA-B-restricted CMV epitopes were used as well.

This specimen was CD8+ T cells from cultured PBMCs, taken from culture after CMV antigen stimulation. The chain uses TRBV6-1 and TRBJ2-5, with 10 bases fitting TRBD1. The clonotype comes from a human donor in good health (CMV status not recorded). Some clones in this sample may be carry-over from other donors' samples. CDR3 bases: TGTGCCACCGGACAGGGGGGGCGAGAGACCCAGTACTTC. It translates to CATGQGGRETQYF.